The entry below describes one T cell receptor beta chain. Its antigen specificity is not known. No base quality information exists; no much larger clone differs at one position. V is pared back by 3 bases and J by 7 bases, with 13 bases lying between the germline termini. Spanning cysteine to phenylalanine, the CDR3 consists of 13 amino acids. Only the CDR3 region is kept as DNA, spanning 39 bases read in frame from base 1. The germline V gene (reference sequence) supplies CDR1 GTSNPN and CDR2 SVGIG. The data are from a study of vaccination effects on CD4 cells after COVID-19 (dated by TCRdb to between 2021 and 2022). A note on the overall study: To identify antigen-specific CD4+ T cell clonotypes by their expansion, the ViraFEST assay first stimulated PBMC with viral peptide pools and then applied TCR sequencing. The full study included 10 to 11 COVID-19 convalescent patients and a handful of SARS-CoV-2-naive healthy vaccine recipients. Each well held two million PBMC cultured in IMDM containing roughly 4.9% human AB serum, roughly 9.6 IU/ml IL-2 and gentamicin, along with approximately 10 ug/ml peptides. Cultures from other donors in the study were sequenced using the Oncomine TCR Beta short-read assay on an Illumina iSeq 100. SARS-CoV-2 spike-specific CD4+ TCR repertoires from before and after mRNA vaccination were compared in COVID-19 convalescent patients and in infection-naive vaccine recipients. Post-vaccine samples across the study were collected a median of 72 days after the second dose, with a range of 14 to 241. What the work shows at the level of the full study, not this receptor alone: The study was limited by a small number of convalescent patients and lacked early post-infection timepoints. In healthy vaccine recipients, vaccine-induced clones were almost all SARS-CoV-2 mono-reactive, with only 1 of 255 cross-reactive with common cold coronaviruses. Clones induced by infection and clones induced by vaccination both contracted markedly at late timepoints after vaccination, which fits with T cell responses waning over time.

After roughly 11 days of culture, CD4+ T cells were isolated with the EasySep CD4+ T cell isolation kit. Participants received two doses of either the BNT162b2 or the mRNA-1273 mRNA SARS-CoV-2 vaccine. None of the healthy vaccine recipients had a prior SARS-CoV-2 infection, which was confirmed by nucleocapsid antibody tests that came back negative both before and after vaccination. Half of the culture medium was replaced with fresh IL-2-containing medium on days 3 and 7. Unless otherwise noted, each peptide stimulation condition was cultured in triplicate wells. PBMC were separated from whole blood using Ficoll-Paque Plus gradient centrifugation and were then either cryopreserved at -140C or used fresh. The QIAamp micro DNA kit was used to extract genomic DNA from the cultured CD4+ T cells. The library was obtained by the immunoSEQ multiplex PCR assay. DNA from the CD4+ T cells that had been cultured and isolated underwent TCR beta CDR3 sequencing. From the authors' description of their analysis: Non-productive TCR sequences were removed and reads were trimmed to the CDR3 region, keeping CDR3s of at least 7 amino acids. Antigen-specific clonotypes were identified with the MANAFEST web app by comparing expansion in peptide wells against reference cultures. Positive clones required FDR<0.05 expansion versus reference and all other wells, odds ratio above 5, and frequency above 0.1% in two replicate wells. A clonotype was defined as cross-reactive if the clonotype was significantly expanded both in SARS-CoV-2 spike wells and in at least one common cold coronavirus spike condition. CDR3 similarity was assessed by Levenshtein distance using the stringdist R package, and unrooted trees were constructed with ape in R 3.6.1. Imported from immuneACCESS, the table was reduced by TCRdb to in-frame sequences with V and J called. These copies leave out some clones; in studies compared against another copy, an unresolved V gene accounts for under half, and the cause of the remainder is not known. V and J calls and clone size are given by that table; D and trimming were obtained from the DNA. The sample contains about 40,000 clones, about two thirds of them found a single time. The ten largest clonotypes hold about 8% of the sample.

Rearrangement joined TRBV30 to TRBJ1-5, with the D gene too uncertain to name. This clonotype was sampled from a human donor who received a COVID-19 vaccine. Sequenced here: CD4+ T cells from PBMCs cultured without peptide, sampled after COVID-19 vaccination. Read as DNA, the sequence is TGTGCCTGGAGATCGTCTCCGGGGCAGCCCCAGCATTTT. Translated, this is CAWRSSPGQPQHF. Outside the CDR3, residues come from the reference TRBV30 and TRBJ1-5 proteins, so the full variable domain is: SQTIHQWPATLVQPVGSPLSLECTVEGTSNPNLYWYRQAAGRGLQLLFYSVGIGQISSEVPQNLSASRPQDRQFILSSKKLLLSDSGFYLCAWRSSPGQPQHFGDGTRLSIL.